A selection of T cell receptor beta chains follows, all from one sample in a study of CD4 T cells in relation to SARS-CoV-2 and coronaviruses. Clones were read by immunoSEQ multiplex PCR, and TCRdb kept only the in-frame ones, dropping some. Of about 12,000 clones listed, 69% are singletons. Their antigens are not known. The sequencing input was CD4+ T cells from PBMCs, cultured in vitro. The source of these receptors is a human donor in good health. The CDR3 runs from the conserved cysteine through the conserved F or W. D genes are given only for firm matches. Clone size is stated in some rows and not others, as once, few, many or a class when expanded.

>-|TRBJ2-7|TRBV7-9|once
CASSLQRIQPDQQYF
TGTGCCAGCAGCTTACAGAGGATCCAGCCCGACCAGCAGTACTTC
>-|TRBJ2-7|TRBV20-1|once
CSASPLAGAASWEQYF
TGCAGTGCTAGTCCCCTCGCAGGGGCAGCCTCGTGGGAGCAGTACTTC
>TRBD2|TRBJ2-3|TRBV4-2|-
CASSPQTSGVSTDTQYF
TGTGCCAGCAGCCCCCAGACTAGCGGAGTAAGCACAGATACGCAGTATTTT
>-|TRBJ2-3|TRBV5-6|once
CASSLWGGSTDTQYF
TGTGCCAGCAGCTTGTGGGGCGGATCCACAGATACGCAGTATTTT
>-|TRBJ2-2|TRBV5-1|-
CASSLGDAGGELFF
TGCGCCAGCAGCTTGGGAGATGCGGGCGGGGAGCTGTTTTTT
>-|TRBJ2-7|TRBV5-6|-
CATSARAGNLGEQYF
TGTGCCACCAGCGCTCGGGCGGGAAACCTGGGGGAGCAGTACTTC
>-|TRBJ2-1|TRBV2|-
CASTEGLKSYNEQFF
TGTGCCAGCACCGAAGGCCTAAAGTCCTACAATGAGCAGTTCTTC
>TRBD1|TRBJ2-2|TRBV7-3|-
CASSLRAGGTNTGELFF
TGTGCCAGCAGCCTAAGGGCAGGGGGCACGAACACCGGGGAGCTGTTTTTT
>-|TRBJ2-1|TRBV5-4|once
CASSVNLNEQFF
TGTGCCAGCAGCGTAAATTTAAATGAGCAGTTCTTC
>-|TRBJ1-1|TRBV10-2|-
CASTEGNGPEAFF
TGCGCCAGCACTGAGGGGAATGGCCCTGAAGCTTTCTTT
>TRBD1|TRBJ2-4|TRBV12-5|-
CASGLGQGAPEYF
TGTGCTAGTGGTTTGGGACAGGGGGCCCCAGAGTACTTC
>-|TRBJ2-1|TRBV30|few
CAWSVPSASSYNEQFF
TGTGCCTGGAGTGTACCCAGCGCGAGCTCCTACAATGAGCAGTTCTTC
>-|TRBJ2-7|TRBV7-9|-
CAVEREQYF
TGTGCCGTTGAGAGGGAGCAGTACTTC
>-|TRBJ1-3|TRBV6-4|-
CASVGRTGNTIYF
TGTGCCAGCGTAGGCAGGACTGGAAACACCATATATTTT
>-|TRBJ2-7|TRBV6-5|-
CASRGDDRSTYEQYF
TGTGCCAGCAGAGGGGACGACAGGAGTACCTACGAGCAGTACTTC
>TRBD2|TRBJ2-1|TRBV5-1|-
CASSMGLAGAGEQFF
TGCGCCAGCAGCATGGGACTAGCGGGAGCAGGTGAGCAGTTCTTC
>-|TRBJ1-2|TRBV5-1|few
CASSFDTAAYGYTF
TGCGCCAGCAGCTTTGACACCGCAGCGTATGGCTACACCTTC
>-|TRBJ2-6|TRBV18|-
CASSPRGDASSGANVLTF
TGTGCCAGCTCACCACGGGGGGACGCAAGCTCTGGGGCCAACGTCCTGACTTTC
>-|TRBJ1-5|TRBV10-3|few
CAIQGVSNQPQHF
TGTGCCATACAGGGTGTGAGCAATCAGCCCCAGCATTTT
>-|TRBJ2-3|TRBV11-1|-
CASSLGAQGSWDTQYF
TGTGCCAGCAGCTTGGGAGCTCAGGGGTCATGGGATACGCAGTATTTT
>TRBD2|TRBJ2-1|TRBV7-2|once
CASSPTSGRPYNEQFF
TGTGCCAGCAGCCCTACTAGCGGGAGACCCTACAATGAGCAGTTCTTC
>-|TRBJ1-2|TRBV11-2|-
CASSRTGYYGYTF
TGTGCCAGCAGCCGAACAGGGTACTATGGCTACACCTTC
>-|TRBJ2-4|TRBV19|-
CASSPKDLLAKNIQYF
TGTGCCAGTAGCCCCAAGGACCTGTTAGCCAAAAACATTCAGTACTTC
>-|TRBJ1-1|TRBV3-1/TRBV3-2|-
CASSFRDPNTEAFF
TGTGCCAGCAGCTTCCGGGATCCGAACACTGAAGCTTTCTTT
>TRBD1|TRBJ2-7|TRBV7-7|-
CASSSGQGSYEQYF
TGTGCCAGCAGTTCCGGACAGGGGAGCTACGAGCAGTACTTC
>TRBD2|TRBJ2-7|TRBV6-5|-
CASSYSAGGHYEQYF
TGTGCCAGCAGTTACTCTGCGGGAGGGCACTACGAGCAGTACTTC
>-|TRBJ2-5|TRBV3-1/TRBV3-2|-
CASSQGTVGVETQYF
TGTGCCAGCAGCCAAGGCACGGTGGGGGTGGAGACCCAGTACTTC
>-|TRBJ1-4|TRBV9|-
CASNPGGQINEKLFF
TGTGCCAGCAATCCGGGAGGGCAAATTAATGAAAAACTGTTTTTT
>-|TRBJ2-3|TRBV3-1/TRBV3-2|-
CASSQGLQVKQYF
TGTGCCAGCAGCCAAGGTCTACAGGTCAAGCAGTATTTT
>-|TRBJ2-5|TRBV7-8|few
CASSLVRQSEETQYF
TGTGCCAGCAGCTTAGTTCGGCAGTCCGAAGAGACCCAGTACTTC
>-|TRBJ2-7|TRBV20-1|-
CSASRTEPPYEQYF
TGCAGTGCTAGTAGAACCGAACCTCCCTACGAGCAGTACTTC
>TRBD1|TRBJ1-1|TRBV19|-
CASSMWTGGRNTEAFF
TGTGCCAGTAGTATGTGGACAGGGGGCAGGAACACTGAAGCTTTCTTT
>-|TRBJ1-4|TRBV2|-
CASSESGRGYRGTNEKLFF
TGTGCCAGCAGTGAATCTGGCAGGGGTTACAGAGGAACTAATGAAAAACTGTTTTTT
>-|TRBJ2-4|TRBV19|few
CASSKLTTVAKNIQYF
TGTGCCAGTAGTAAACTAACGACAGTAGCCAAAAACATTCAGTACTTC
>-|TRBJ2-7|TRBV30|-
CAWRGYLEQYF
TGTGCCTGGAGGGGGTACTTGGAGCAGTACTTC
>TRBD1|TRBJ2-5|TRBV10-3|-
CAISESYGTGLLETQYF
TGTGCCATCAGTGAGTCGTACGGGACAGGGTTGCTAGAGACCCAGTACTTC
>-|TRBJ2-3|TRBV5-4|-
CASSLMGAEDTQYF
TGTGCCAGCAGCTTGATGGGGGCAGAAGATACGCAGTATTTT
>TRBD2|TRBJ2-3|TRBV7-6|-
CCLTSGSPYTDTQYF
TGTTGTCTGACTAGCGGGAGTCCGTACACAGATACGCAGTATTTT
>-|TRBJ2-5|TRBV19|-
CASSTPGPQETQYF
TGTGCCAGTAGCACACCGGGACCCCAAGAGACCCAGTACTTC
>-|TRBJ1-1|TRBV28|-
CATTRGGLHAFF
TGTGCCACTACCCGAGGAGGGCTCCACGCTTTCTTT
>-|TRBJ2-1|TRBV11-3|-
CASSLGAGEQFF
TGTGCCAGCAGTCTAGGGGCCGGTGAGCAGTTCTTC
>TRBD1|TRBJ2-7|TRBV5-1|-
CASSSGTGAYEQYF
TGCGCCAGCAGCTCCGGGACAGGGGCCTACGAGCAGTACTTC
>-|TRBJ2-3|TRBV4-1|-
CASSQVAAFRIDTQYF
TGCGCCAGCAGCCAAGTAGCGGCGTTCAGGATAGATACGCAGTATTTT
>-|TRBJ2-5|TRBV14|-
CASSQAGLGQETQYF
TGTGCCAGCAGCCAAGCCGGTCTGGGCCAAGAGACCCAGTACTTC
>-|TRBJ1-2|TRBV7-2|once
CASSLGLGLSPGNGYTF
TGTGCCAGCAGCTTAGGGCTAGGCCTCTCTCCGGGGAATGGCTACACCTTC
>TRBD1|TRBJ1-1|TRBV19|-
CASRTRQGDTEAFF
TGTGCCAGTAGAACACGACAGGGCGACACTGAAGCTTTCTTT
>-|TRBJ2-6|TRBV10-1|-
CASSFGSGANVLTF
TGCGCCAGCAGCTTCGGATCTGGGGCCAACGTCCTGACTTTC
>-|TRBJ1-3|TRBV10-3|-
CAIDRGNTIYF
TGTGCCATTGACAGGGGAAACACCATATATTTT
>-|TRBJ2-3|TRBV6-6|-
CASSYLQGSGDTQYF
TGTGCCAGCAGTTACCTGCAGGGTAGTGGCGATACGCAGTATTTT
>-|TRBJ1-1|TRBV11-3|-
CASSLGSVAEAFF
TGTGCCAGCAGCTTAGGATCGGTCGCTGAAGCTTTCTTT
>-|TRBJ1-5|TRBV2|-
CASSETLTGQALHF
TGTGCCAGCAGTGAGACTCTGACAGGCCAGGCGTTGCATTTT
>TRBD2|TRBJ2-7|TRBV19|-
CASSSGLAGVSYEQYF
TGTGCCAGTAGTTCGGGACTAGCGGGAGTGTCGTACGAGCAGTACTTC
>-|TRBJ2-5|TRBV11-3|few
CASSLGRMGGGKETQYF
TGTGCCAGCAGCTTAGGCAGGATGGGAGGGGGAAAGGAGACCCAGTACTTC
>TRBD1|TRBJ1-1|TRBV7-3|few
CASSDGLVNHRGRNTEAFF
TGTGCCAGCAGCGACGGATTAGTGAACCACAGGGGGCGGAACACTGAAGCTTTCTTT
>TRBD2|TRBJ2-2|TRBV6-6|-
CASSYGTSETGELFF
TGTGCCAGCAGTTACGGGACTAGCGAAACCGGGGAGCTGTTTTTT
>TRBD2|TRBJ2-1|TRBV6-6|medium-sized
CASSPGLAYNEQFF
TGTGCCAGCAGCCCGGGACTAGCTTACAATGAGCAGTTCTTC
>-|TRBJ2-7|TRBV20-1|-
CSASREGTSYEQYF
TGCAGTGCTAGTAGAGAGGGAACCTCCTACGAGCAGTACTTC